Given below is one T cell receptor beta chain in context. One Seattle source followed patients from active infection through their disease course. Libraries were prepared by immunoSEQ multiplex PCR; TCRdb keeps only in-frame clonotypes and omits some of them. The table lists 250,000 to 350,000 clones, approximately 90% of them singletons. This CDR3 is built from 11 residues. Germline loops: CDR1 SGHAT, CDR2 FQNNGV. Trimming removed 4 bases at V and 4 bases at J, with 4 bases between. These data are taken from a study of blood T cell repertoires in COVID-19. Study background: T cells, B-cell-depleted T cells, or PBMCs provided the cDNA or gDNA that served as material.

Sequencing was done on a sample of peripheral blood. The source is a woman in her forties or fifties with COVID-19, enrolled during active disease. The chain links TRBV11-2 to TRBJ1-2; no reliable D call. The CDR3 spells CASSSLYGYTF. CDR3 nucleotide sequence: TGTGCCAGCAGCTCCCTCTATGGCTACACCTTC.